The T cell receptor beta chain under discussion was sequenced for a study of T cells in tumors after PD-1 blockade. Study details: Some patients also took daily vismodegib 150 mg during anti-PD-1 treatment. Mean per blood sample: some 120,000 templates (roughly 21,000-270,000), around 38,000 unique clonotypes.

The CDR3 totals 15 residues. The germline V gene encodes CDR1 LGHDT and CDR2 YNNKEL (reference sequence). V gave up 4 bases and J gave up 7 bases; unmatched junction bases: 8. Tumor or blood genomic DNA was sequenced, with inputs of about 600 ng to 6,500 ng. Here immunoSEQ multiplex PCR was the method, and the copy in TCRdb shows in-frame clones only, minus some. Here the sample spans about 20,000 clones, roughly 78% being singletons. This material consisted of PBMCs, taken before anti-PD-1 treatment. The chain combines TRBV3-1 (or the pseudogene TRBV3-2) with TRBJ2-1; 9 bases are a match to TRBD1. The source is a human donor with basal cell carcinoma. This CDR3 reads CASSLLQGAGNEQFF. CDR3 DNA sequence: TGTGCCAGCAGCCTACTACAGGGGGCAGGGAATGAGCAGTTCTTC.